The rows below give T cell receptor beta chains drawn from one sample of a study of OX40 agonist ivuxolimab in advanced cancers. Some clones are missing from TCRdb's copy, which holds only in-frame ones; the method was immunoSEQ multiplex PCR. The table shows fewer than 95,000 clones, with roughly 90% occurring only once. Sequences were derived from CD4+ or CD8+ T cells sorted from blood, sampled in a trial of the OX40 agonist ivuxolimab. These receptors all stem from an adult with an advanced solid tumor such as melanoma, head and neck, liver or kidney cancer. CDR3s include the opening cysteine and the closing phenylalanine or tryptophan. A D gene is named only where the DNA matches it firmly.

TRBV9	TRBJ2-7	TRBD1	CASSVGAGGSYEQYF	TGTGCCAGCAGCGTAGGAGCAGGGGGATCCTACGAGCAGTACTTC
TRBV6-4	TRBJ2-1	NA	CASSGGAGLFF	TGTGCCAGCAGTGGGGGGGCGGGCCTGTTCTTC
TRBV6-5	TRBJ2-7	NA	CASSPNYYEQYF	TGTGCCAGCAGTCCGAACTACTACGAGCAGTACTTC
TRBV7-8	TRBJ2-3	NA	CASSLGMEGLDTQYF	TGTGCCAGCAGCTTAGGGATGGAGGGGTTAGATACGCAGTATTTT
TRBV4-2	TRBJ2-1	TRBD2	CASTYLGEGDEQFF	TGTGCCAGCACCTACTTAGGGGAGGGCGATGAGCAGTTCTTC
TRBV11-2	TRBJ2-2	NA	CASSNRSANTGELFF	TGTGCCAGCAGCAACAGATCTGCGAACACCGGGGAGCTGTTTTTT
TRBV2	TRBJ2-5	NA	CASSEQSSQETQYF	TGTGCCAGCAGTGAACAGAGCTCCCAAGAGACCCAGTACTTC
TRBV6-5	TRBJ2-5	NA	CASQVGETQYF	TGTGCCAGCCAGGTTGGGGAGACCCAGTACTTC
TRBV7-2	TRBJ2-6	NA	CASSSPGPVLTF	TGTGCCAGCAGCTCCCCGGGGCCCGTCCTGACTTTC
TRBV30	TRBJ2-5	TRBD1	CAWSDLRDRKETQYF	TGTGCCTGGAGTGATTTGAGGGACAGGAAAGAGACCCAGTACTTC
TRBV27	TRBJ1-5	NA	CASSGGTAQHF	TGTGCCAGCAGTGGGGGCACGGCCCAGCATTTT
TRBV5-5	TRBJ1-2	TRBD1	CASSLGGGGYTF	TGTGCCAGCAGCTTAGGAGGGGGCGGCTACACCTTC
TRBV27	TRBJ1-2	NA	CASSLGVGGVGGYTF	TGTGCCAGCAGTTTGGGGGTGGGGGGAGTTGGGGGCTACACCTTC
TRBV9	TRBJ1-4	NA	CASSEGGTNEKLFF	TGTGCCAGCAGCGAGGGGGGAACTAATGAAAAACTGTTTTTT